The source of this T cell receptor (beta chain) is a study of neurological immune-mediated disorders. General study points: TCR-beta repertoires seemed private in all groups, with no expanded CDR3 amino acid sequences shared. Whereas HTLV-1-associated myelopathy showed the most TCR clonal expansion, multiple sclerosis showed the least, with levels below those of healthy controls.

This clonotype was observed many times. As yet, its antigen is unknown. The team produced cDNA through 5'RACE using 10-nucleotide random UMIs. One entry per CDR3 protein results from TCRdb running MiXCR on the 5' RACE reads. The sample shows 77,000 or so distinct CDR3 sequences, roughly 9% of them seen only once. The germline V gene has CDR1 DFQATT and CDR2 SNEGSKA (reference sequence). V lost 6 bases and J lost 5; bases outside the gene matches: 11. This CDR3 has 14 residues. The material sequenced was PBMCs. The TCR comes from a man in his fifties in good health. This chain joins TRBV20-1 and TRBJ1-1; 8 positions agree with TRBD1. CDR3 DNA: TGCAGTGCCCGGACAGGGCGAGCGGGGACTGAAGCTTTCTTT. This gives the protein CSARTGRAGTEAFF.